Sequencing of this TCR beta chain was carried out in a study of T cells after posttransplantation cyclophosphamide. Sequencing was performed with immunoSEQ multiplex PCR; in TCRdb, only in-frame clones are kept and a portion is missing. The sample contains 44,000 or so clones, none of them singletons. The CDR3 runs to 12 residues. Germline V gives CDR1 SQVTM, CDR2 ANQGSEA. The trim removed 4 bases at V and 3 bases at J, leaving 3 bases unmatched. This clone was picked up many times. Its antigen is not identified. General study points: Donor-recipient repertoire similarity was low at 1-2 months, rising over year one. Blood and skin or GI T cell repertoires showed limited TRB overlap. After PTCy, TRB diversity resembled that of CNI/methotrexate controls.

Sequenced material: PBMCs. The gene calls are TRBV29-1 and TRBJ2-7; 7 bases match TRBD1. The sequence came from a man aged 40-55 years in good health, CMV-negative, and a related stem cell transplant donor. The CDR3 region is CSVVQGVYEQYF. The CDR3 DNA reads as TGCAGCGTTGTTCAGGGGGTCTACGAGCAGTACTTC.